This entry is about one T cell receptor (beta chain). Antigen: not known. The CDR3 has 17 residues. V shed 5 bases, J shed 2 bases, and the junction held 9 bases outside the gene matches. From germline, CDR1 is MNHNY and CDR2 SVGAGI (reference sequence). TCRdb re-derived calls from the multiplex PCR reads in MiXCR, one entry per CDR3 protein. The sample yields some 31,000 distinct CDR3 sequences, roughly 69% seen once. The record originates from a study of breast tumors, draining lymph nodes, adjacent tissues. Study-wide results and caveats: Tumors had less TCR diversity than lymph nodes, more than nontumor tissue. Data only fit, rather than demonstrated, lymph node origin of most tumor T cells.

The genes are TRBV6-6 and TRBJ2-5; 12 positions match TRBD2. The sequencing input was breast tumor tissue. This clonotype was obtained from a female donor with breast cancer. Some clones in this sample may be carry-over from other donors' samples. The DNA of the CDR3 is TGTGCCAGCAGTCCGCCGACTAGCGGGGGACTTCAAGAGACCCAGTACTTC. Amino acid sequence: CASSPPTSGGLQETQYF.